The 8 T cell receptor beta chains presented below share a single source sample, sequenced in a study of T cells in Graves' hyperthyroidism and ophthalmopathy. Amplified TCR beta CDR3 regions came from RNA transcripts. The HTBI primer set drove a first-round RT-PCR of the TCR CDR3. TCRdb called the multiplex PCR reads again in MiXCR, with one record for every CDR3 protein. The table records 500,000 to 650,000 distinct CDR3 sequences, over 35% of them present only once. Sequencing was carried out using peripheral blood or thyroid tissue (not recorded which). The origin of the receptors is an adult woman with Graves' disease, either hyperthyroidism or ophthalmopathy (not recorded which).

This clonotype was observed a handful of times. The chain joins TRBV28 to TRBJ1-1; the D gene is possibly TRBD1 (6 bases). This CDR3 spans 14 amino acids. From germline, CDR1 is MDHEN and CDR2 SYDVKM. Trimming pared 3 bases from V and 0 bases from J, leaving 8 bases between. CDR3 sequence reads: CASSFQGLNTEAFF. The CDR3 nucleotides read TGTGCCAGCAGTTTCCAGGGGCTGAACACTGAAGCTTTCTTT.

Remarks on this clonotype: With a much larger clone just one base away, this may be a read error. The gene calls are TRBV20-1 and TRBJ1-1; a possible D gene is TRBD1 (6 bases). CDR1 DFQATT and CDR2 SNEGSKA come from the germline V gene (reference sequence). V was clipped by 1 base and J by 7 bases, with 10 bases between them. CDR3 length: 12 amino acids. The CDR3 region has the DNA TGCAGTGCTAGAGGGGGGGGGCGTGAAGCTTTCTTT. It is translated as CSARGGGREAFF.

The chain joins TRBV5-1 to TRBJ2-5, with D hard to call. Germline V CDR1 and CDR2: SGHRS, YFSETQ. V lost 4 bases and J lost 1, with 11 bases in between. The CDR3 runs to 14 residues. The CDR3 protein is CASSEQSGQETQYF. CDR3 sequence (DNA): TGCGCCAGCAGCGAACAGTCCGGCCAAGAGACCCAGTACTTC.

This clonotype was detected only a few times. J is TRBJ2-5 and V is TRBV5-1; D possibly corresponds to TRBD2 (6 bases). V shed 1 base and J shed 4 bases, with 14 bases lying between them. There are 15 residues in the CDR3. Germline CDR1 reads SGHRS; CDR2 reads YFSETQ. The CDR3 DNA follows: TGCGCCAGCAGCTTGTTTCGCGGGGCCCGAGAGACCCAGTACTTC. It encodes CASSLFRGARETQYF.

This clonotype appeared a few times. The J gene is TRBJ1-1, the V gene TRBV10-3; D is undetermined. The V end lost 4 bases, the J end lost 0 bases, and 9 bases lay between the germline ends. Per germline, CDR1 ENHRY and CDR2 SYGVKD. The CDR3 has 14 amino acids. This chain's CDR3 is CAISGAGVNTEAFF. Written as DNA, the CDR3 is TGTGCCATCAGTGGAGCAGGAGTGAACACTGAAGCTTTCTTT.

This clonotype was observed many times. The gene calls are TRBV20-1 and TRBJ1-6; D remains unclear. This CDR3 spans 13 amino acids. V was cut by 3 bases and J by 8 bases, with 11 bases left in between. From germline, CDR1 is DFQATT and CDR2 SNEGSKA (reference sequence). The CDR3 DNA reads TGCAGTGCTAGGGCGGGAGAGCATTCACCCCTCCACTTT. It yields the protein CSARAGEHSPLHF.

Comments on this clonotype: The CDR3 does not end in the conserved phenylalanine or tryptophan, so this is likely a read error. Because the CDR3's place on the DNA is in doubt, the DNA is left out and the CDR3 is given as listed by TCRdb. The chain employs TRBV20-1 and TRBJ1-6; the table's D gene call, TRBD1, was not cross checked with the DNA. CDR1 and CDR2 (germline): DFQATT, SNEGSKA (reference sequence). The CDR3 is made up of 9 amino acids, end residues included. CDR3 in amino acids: CSARDPLGS.

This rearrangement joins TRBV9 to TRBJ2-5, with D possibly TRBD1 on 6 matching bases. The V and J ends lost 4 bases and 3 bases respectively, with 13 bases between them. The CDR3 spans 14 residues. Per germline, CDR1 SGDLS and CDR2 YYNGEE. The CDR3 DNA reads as TGTGCCAGCAGCTTGACAGGCATCAAAGAGACCCAGTACTTC. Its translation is CASSLTGIKETQYF.